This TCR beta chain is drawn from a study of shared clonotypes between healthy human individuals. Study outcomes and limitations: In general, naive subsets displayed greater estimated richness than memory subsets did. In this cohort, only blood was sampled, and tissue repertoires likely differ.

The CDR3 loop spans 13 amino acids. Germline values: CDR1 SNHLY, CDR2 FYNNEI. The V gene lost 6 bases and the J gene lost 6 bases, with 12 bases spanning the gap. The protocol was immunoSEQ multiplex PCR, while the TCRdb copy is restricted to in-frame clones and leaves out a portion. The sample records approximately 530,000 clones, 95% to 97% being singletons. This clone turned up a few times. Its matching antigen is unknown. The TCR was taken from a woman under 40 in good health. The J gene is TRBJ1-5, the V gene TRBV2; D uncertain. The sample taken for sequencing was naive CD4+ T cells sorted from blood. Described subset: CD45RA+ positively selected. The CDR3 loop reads CASRRTMVQPQHF. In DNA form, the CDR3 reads TGTGCCAGCAGACGCACGATGGTTCAGCCCCAGCATTTT.